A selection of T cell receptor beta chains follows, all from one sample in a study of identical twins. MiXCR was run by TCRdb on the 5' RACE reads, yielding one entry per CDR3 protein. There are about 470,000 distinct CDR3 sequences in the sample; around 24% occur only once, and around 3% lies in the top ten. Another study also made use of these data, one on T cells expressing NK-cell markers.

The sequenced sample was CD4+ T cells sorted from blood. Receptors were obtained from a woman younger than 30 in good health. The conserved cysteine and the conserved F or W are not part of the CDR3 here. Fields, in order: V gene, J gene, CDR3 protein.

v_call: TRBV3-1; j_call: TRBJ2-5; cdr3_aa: ASSQISGGVETQY
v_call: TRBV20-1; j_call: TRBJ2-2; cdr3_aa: SAGGSPTRTGELF
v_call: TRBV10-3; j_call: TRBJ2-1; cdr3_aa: AISETGGGNEQF
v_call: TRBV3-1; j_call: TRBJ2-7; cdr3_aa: ASSPHPRGNSYEQY
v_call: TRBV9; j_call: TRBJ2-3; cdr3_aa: ASSVATGLAGGWDTQY
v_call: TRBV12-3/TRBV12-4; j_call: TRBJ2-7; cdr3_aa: ASSRTGMEQY
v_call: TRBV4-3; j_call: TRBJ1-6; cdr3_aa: ASSQDSRNSPLH
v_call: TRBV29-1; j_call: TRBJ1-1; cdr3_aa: SVVDRVVSTEAF
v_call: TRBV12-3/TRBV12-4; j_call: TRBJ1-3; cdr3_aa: ASSFGKAGNTIY
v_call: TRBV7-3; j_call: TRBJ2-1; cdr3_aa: ASSPSRERGAYNEQF
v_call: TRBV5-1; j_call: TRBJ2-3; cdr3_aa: ASSLGVDTDTQY
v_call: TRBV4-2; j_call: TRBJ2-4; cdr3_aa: ASSQDRDGPRNIQY
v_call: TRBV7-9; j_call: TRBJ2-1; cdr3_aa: ASSLGRPTNEQF
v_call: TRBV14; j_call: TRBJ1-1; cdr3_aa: ASTRQMNTEAF
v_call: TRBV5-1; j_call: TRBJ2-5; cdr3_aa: ASSLIWGAKETQY
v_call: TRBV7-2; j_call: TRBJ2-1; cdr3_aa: ASSSLAGVSLYNEQF
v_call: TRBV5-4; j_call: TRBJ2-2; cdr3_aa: ASSSGTPNTGELF
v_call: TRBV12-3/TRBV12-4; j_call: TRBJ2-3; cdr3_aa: ASSFYRSETTDTQY
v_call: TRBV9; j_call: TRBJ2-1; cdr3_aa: ASSVRVSINEQF
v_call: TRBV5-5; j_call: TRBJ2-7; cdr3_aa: ASSRGGLGYEQY
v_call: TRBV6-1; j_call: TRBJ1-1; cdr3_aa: ASRDTLNTEAF
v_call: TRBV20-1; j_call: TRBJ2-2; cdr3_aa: SVGGAGELF
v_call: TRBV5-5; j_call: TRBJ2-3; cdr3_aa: ASSPWSPDTQY
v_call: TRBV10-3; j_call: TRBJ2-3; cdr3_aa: AIHRQGGSTDTQY
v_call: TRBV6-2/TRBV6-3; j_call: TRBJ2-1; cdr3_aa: ASTKLQSGANNEQF
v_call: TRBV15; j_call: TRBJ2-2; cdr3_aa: ATGTGTGGTGELF
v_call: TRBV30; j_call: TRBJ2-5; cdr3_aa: AWTQALEETQY
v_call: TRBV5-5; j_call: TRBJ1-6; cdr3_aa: ASSFTGESPLH
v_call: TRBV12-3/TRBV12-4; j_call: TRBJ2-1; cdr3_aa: ASSPRSGRINNEQF
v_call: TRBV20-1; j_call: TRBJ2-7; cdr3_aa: SATVAVDEQY
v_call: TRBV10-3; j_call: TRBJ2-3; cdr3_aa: AITERTFSDTQY
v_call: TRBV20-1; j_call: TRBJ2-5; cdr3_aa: SAQKGGETQY
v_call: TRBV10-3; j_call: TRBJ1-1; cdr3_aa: AISPRRTEAF
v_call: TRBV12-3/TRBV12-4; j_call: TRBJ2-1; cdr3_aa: ASSLRTVGGEQF
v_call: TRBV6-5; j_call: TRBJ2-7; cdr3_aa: ASSYHRSSYEQY
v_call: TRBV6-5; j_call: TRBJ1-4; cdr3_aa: ASSYSGQRNEKLF
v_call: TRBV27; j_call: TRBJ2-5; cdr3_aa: ASSPGSSTQY
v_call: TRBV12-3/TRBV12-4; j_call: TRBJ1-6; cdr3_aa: ASSFRNSPLH
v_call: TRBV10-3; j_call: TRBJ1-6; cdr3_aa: AIRGQTGGNSPLH
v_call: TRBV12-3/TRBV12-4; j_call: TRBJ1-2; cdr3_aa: ASRIRNGYT
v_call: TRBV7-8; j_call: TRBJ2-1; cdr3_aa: ASSPRGGGAYNEQF
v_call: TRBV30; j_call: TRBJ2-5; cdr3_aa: AWKRPSGTQY
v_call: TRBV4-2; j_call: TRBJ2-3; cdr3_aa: ASSQDWTSSTDTQY
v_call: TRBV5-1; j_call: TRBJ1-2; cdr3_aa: ASSTREAYGYT
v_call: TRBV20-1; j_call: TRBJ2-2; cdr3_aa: SARVGGVRTGELF
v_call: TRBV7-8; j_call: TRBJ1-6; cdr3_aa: ASSLAGTYSPLH
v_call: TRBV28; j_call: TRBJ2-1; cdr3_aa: ASSPPRGSSGGAEF
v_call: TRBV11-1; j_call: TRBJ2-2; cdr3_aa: ASSKGTANTGELF
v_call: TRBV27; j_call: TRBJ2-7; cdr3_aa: ASSLKRELEQY
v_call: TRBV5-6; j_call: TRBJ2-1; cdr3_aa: ASSLVATRYNEQF
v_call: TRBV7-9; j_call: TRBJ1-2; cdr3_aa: ASSFPFGGYT
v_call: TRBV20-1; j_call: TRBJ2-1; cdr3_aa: SARRSGASGGQF